The entry below gives a single T cell receptor (beta chain) sequence along with its context. This clonotype showed up just a few times. What this receptor recognizes is not known. No base quality values were provided; no much bigger clone lies one nucleotide off. The method was RT-PCR. Instrument used: Illumina MiSeq. TCRdb reworked the public reads: Q25 trimming with fastp, MiXCR clone assembly, productive beta chains retained. Entries are consolidated by CDR3 protein sequence, retaining the most common genes and DNA. This sample gives roughly 500 distinct CDR3 sequences in total; under 55% of them show up just once. The ten largest clones represent 18% of the sample. This entry is derived from a study of CD4 T cell repertoires and nickel (dated by TCRdb to 2020 to 2021). V is pared back by 3 bases and J by 9 bases, with 10 bases lying between the germline termini. Based on the germline V gene, the CDR1 and CDR2 sequences are SGDLS and YYNGEE. CDR3 length: 12 amino acids, cysteine to phenylalanine. Of all the DNA, just the CDR3 is kept, 36 bases in frame from base 1.

The chain is made from TRBV9 and TRBJ1-5; the D gene assignment is ambiguous. The receptor's source is a human donor in a nickel allergy study, with or without nickel allergy (not recorded which). It is not recorded whether this sample comes from one donor or several. The material sequenced was CD4+ T cells from blood, not recorded whether cultured. The CDR3: CASSGSVGPQHF. The bases are TGTGCCAGCAGCGGGTCCGTCGGGCCCCAGCATTTT.